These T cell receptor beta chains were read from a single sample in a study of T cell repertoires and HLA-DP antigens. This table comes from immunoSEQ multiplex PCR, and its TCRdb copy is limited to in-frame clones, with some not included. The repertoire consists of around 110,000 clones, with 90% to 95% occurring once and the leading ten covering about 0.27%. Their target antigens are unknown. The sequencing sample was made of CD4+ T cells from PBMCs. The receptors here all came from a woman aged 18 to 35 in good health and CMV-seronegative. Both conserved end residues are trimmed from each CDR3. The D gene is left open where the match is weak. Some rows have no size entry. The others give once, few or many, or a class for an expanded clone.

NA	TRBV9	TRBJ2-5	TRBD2	ASSLGLAGVAETQY
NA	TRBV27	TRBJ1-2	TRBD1	ASSYEQGAAYGYT
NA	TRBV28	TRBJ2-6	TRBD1	ASRRTGRTLGANVLT
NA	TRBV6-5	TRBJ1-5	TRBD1	ASSSRQGRQPQH
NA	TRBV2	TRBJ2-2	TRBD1	ASSAGQGARGTGELF
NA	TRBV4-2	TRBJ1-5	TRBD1	ASSQAPGTGAYQPQH
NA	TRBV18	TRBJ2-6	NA	ASSPVTGANVLT
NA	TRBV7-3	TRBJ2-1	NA	ASSHLAPQNNEQF
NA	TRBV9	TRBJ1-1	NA	ASSVALNTEAF
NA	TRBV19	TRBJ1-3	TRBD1	ASSIPPGQGVGTIY
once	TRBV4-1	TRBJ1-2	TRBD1	ASSYGTGVT
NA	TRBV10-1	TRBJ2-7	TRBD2	ASKASGSPEQY
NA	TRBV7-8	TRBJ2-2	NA	ASSLPGQNTGELF
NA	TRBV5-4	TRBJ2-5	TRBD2	ASSPRTSGRGGTQY
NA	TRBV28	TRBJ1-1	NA	ASQTGALGTEAF
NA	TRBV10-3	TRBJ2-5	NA	AIGQGQETQY
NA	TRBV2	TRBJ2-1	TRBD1	ASSEYPGQGNNEQF
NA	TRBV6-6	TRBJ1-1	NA	ASSFPHDRNTEAF
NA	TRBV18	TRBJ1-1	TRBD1	ASSPGQVPEAF
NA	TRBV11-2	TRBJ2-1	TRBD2	ASSLARTSGGFEQF
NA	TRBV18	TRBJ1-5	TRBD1	ASSPLAGQAWGSNQPQH
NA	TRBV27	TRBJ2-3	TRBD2	ASRPSGLAGGRATQY
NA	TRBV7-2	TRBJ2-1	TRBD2	ASSLHGASGRYNEQF
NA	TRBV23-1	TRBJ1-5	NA	ASSQSGTSSPQH
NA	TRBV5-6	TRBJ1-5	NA	ASSLGAVGGNQPQH
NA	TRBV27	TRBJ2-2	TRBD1	ASSLSFRDRGRTGELF
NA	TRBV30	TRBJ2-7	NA	AWSGTLSSYEQY
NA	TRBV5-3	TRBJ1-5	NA	ASRSGQHSNQPQH
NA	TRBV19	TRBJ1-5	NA	ASSISHRAGQPQH
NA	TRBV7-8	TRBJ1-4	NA	ASSLRGEQNEKLF
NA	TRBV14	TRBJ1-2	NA	ASSQEPRYGYT
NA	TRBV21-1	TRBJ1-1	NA	ASSPFDSWTGSWATEAF
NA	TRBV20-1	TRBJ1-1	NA	SVRANTEAF
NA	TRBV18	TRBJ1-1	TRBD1	ASSDGGQVNTEAF
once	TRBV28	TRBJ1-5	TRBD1	ASSLDRVLQPQH
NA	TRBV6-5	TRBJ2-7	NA	ASTSGQFLYEQY
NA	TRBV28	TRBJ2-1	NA	ASSLSSYNEQF